Shown below are 10 T cell receptor beta chains from a single sample sequenced in a study of neurological immune-mediated disorders. One entry per CDR3 protein, called by TCRdb with MiXCR from the 5' RACE reads. The data contain roughly 45,000 distinct CDR3 sequences, approximately 15% of them seen just once; the ten biggest clones take up 10% to 12%. The time point was: longitudinal time-point 3. The sequenced sample was PBMCs. The origin of the receptors is a man aged 25-45 years in good health.

This clonotype was seen many times. The CDR3 here is CASSQPGLAGEKAAEQYF. The CDR3 nucleotides are TGTGCCAGCAGCCAACCGGGACTAGCGGGAGAAAAGGCGGCGGAGCAGTACTTC. V is TRBV4-2 and J is TRBJ2-7; 14 bases align to TRBD2. The CDR3 contains 18 residues. The germline V gene encodes CDR1 LGHNA and CDR2 YNFKEQ. Trimming removed 2 bases from V and 7 bases from J; junction bases left unmatched: 13.

This clonotype came up a few times. CDR3 sequence (DNA): TGCAGTGCTACTCGGGATCGATACGAGCAGTACTTC. Its translation is CSATRDRYEQYF. The V and J genes are TRBV20-1 and TRBJ2-7, with TRBD2 as a possible D gene (5 bases). The CDR3 contains 12 residues. The V gene's germline CDR1 is DFQATT and CDR2 SNEGSKA (reference sequence). Trimming left V 4 bases short and J 4 bases short, with 11 bases between.

There are many counts of this clonotype. The chain recombines TRBV5-1 with TRBJ2-5; TRBD2 matches 14 bases. Losses at the gene ends were 1 base for V and 5 bases for J; bases not matched to a gene: 10. The germline V gene encodes CDR1 SGHRS and CDR2 YFSETQ. There are 18 residues in the CDR3. CDR3 sequence: CASSLRPGTSGSLETQYF. CDR3 coding DNA: TGCGCCAGCAGCTTGCGGCCTGGGACTAGCGGGAGTTTGGAGACCCAGTACTTC. The complete variable domain, with remaining parts taken from reference TRBV5-1 and TRBJ2-5, reads KAGVTQTPRYLIKTRGQQVTLSCSPISGHRSVSWYQQTPGQGLQFLFEYFSETQRNKGNFPGRFSGRQFSNSRSEMNVSTLELGDSALYLCASSLRPGTSGSLETQYFGPGTRLLVL.

This clonotype was recorded at least ten times. The gene calls are TRBV29-1 and TRBJ2-3; D unresolved. Germline values: CDR1 SQVTM, CDR2 ANQGSEA. The CDR3 has 11 residues. The V and J ends lost 5 bases and 0 bases respectively, with 3 bases between them. In DNA form, the CDR3 reads TGCAGCGTTATTAGCACAGATACGCAGTATTTT. Translated: CSVISTDTQYF.

This clonotype has a count of ten or more. CDR3 protein: CASSYLPSLGIEQYF. For the CDR3, the DNA is TGTGCCAGCAGCTACCTCCCGTCTTTGGGTATCGAGCAGTACTTC. The chain recombines TRBV7-2 with TRBJ2-7; D uncertain. Germline values: CDR1 SGHTA, CDR2 FQGNSA. CDR3 length: 15 amino acids. The ends were cut back, 4 bases at V and 6 bases at J, with 19 bases in the middle.

This clonotype was counted ten times or more. The CDR3 sequence is CASSTRQSAGYTF. The CDR3 DNA follows: TGTGCCAGCAGCACCCGACAGTCAGCTGGCTACACCTTC. This chain connects TRBV7-2 to TRBJ1-2; TRBD1 might be the D (5 bases). Germline CDR1 SGHTA, CDR2 FQGNSA. The CDR3 spans 13 residues. Trimming cost V 5 bases and J 7 bases, with 14 bases left between them.

On this clonotype: A much more abundant neighbour one base away suggests this may be a read error. The gene calls are TRBV3-1 and TRBJ2-7; D is possibly TRBD1 or TRBD2 (6 bases each). CDR3 size: 13 residues. V lost 4 bases and J lost 7, with 14 bases in between. Germline V gene sequence: CDR1 LGHDT, CDR2 YNNKEL (reference sequence). Here the CDR3 DNA reads TGTGCCAGCAGCCGTCAAGGGGGAGGTGAGCAGTACTTC. Translated: CASSRQGGGEQYF.

This clonotype came up many times. The J gene is TRBJ2-5, the V gene TRBV5-1, with 7 bases fitting TRBD1. V was pared by 1 base and J by 2 bases, with 5 bases of the junction left unmatched. This CDR3 has 15 amino acids. Germline V gene lookup returns CDR1 SGHRS and CDR2 YFSETQ. CDR3 DNA sequence: TGCGCCAGCAGCTTGTTGGGACAGCCTCAAGAGACCCAGTACTTC. Amino acids: CASSLLGQPQETQYF.

The V gene is TRBV5-5, the J gene TRBJ2-5, with TRBD2 matching 7 bases. V dropped 0 bases and J dropped 4; count of bases not matched to a gene: 6. The CDR3 is 15 amino acids. From germline, CDR1 is SGHKS and CDR2 YYEKEE (reference sequence). CDR3 sequence: CASSLAGLAVETQYF. The CDR3, as DNA: TGTGCCAGCAGCTTGGCGGGGCTAGCGGTAGAGACCCAGTACTTC.

This clonotype came up many times. The chain recombines TRBV12-3 or TRBV12-4 with TRBJ2-6; D is possibly TRBD2 (6 bases). The CDR3 has 16 residues. V gave up 5 bases and J gave up 1 base, with 12 bases separating them. CDR3 amino acids: CASSGRAGSGANVLTF. The CDR3 region has the DNA TGTGCCAGCAGTGGCAGGGCGGGGTCTGGGGCCAACGTCCTGACTTTC.